The sequence of this T cell receptor beta chain was determined in a study of cytomegalovirus exposure and HLA in healthy donors. Whole-study results and caveats: The authors later found HLA-associated TCR beta chains more clonally expanded than equally common others. Earlier analysis yielded a pattern in which most TCR beta V segments were productive about 90% or about 30% of the time. TCR beta V- and J-gene trimming was later associated with a missense DCLRE1C variant.

CMV serostatus data were not documented for this donor. Primers: 60 Vbeta forward and 13 Jbeta reverse. Libraries were prepared by immunoSEQ multiplex PCR; TCRdb keeps only in-frame clonotypes and omits some of them. The sample lists about 130,000 clones; about 82% were seen once. As to this clone: Its specificity is unknown.

Germline assignment: CDR1 SGHRS and CDR2 YFSETQ. CDR3 size: 13 residues. V dropped 1 base and J dropped 8; count of bases not matched to a gene: 2. This receptor was taken from a man aged 25 to 40 in good health. What was sequenced was PBMCs. V is TRBV5-1 and J is TRBJ2-3, with 9 bases fitting TRBD2. CDR3 in amino acids: CASSLSGRSTQYF. The CDR3 nucleotides are TGCGCCAGCAGCTTGAGCGGGAGGAGTACGCAGTATTTT.